This T cell receptor beta chain was sequenced during a study of T-cell reconstitution after alpha-beta-depleted transplantation in children. There are a few counts of this clonotype. The CDR3 totals 14 residues. V shed 1 base, J shed 9 bases, and the junction held 6 bases outside the gene matches. Germline V CDR1 and CDR2: SGHTA, FQGNSA. Unique molecular identifiers featured in how the TCRbeta library was prepared. One entry per CDR3 protein results from TCRdb running MiXCR on the PCR reads. The repertoire includes 200,000 to 250,000 distinct CDR3 sequences, 8% to 9.5% of them detected once, and around 6.2% sits in the top ten.

The sample was PBMCs from the stem cell graft donor, taken from the stem cell graft. The sequence was obtained from a human donor who donated a stem cell graft to a child with acute lymphoblastic leukemia. The chain links TRBV7-2 to TRBJ2-1; 7 bases map to TRBD1. CDR3 protein: CASSLDRQGGEQFF. The CDR3 DNA reads TGTGCCAGCAGCTTAGATCGACAGGGCGGTGAGCAGTTCTTC.